The clone carrying this T cell receptor beta chain was recorded many times. What it binds is not known. This CDR3 comprises 15 residues. V gave up 5 bases and J gave up 5 bases; unmatched junction bases: 8. Germline CDR1 reads MDHEN; CDR2 reads SYDVKM. This entry belongs to a study of spatial heterogeneity in lung cancer. Study background: Detected sequences consistently included more beta-chain ones than alpha-chain ones. Overall study findings and caveats: Expanded tumor TCRs that were ubiquitous appeared in blood more at resection than follow-up.

This sample's time point: sample taken at primary tumor resection. Unsorted whole RNA samples from tumor, nontumor lung or frozen PBMC were sequenced. The donor population consisted of some 72 patients with untreated, early-stage non-small cell lung cancer. Carried by each TCR cDNA molecule was a unique molecular identifier. TCRdb passed the 5' RACE reads through MiXCR, listing each CDR3 protein once. Of some 25,000 distinct CDR3 sequences listed, around 4.7% are singletons. V usage is TRBV28 and J usage is TRBJ1-5; 8 bases agree with TRBD1. The clonotype was recovered from a male donor with early-stage non-small cell lung cancer. Material: PBMCs, obtained at surgery. The CDR3 sequence is CASSPTGGRYQPQHF. The CDR3 nucleotides are TGTGCCAGCAGTCCTACAGGGGGGCGGTATCAGCCCCAGCATTTT.